Below, one TCR beta chain is given with its context. Which antigen it targets is not known. Within one base of it there is no much larger clone, and no base qualities were kept. Ficoll-Paque density gradient centrifugation was the method used to isolate PBMCs. This record comes from a study of T-cell memory formation after mild COVID-19 (dated by TCRdb to about 2021). About the investigation overall: Most TCR sequence clusters were specific to one of the two donors. T-cell clones expanding and contracting after mild COVID-19 in a couple of donors were tracked by longitudinal TCRalpha and TCRbeta repertoire sequencing. Two young, previously healthy adult volunteers, one female and one male, were included in the cohort. Points the paper makes about the study in general: Only a couple of mild cases were covered in the study, and larger cohorts including severe cases with pre-infection samples were considered necessary. Whether the second-wave clones peaking on day 37 were SARS-CoV-2 specific was not confirmed. Clones that contracted from day 15 to 85 showed balanced CD4/CD8 phenotypes, whereas a second wave of clones that expanded from day 15 to 37 leaned towards CD4+. Contracting CD4+ clones were located mainly in the CM and EM memory subsets, whereas CD8+ clones were found to be enriched in EMRA. The detection of some responding clones in pre-infection memory suggests that pre-existing cross-reactive memory T cells joined the SARS-CoV-2 response.

The sequencer was an Illumina NovaSeq 6000. cDNA libraries for TCRalpha and TCRbeta were prepared by 5'RACE using constant-segment primers, with sample barcodes and unique molecular identifiers added. RNA was extracted from every sample with Trizol reagent. The libraries were amplified in two PCR steps, and the second step added a second sample barcode and Illumina TruSeq adapters. The libraries were sequenced on an Illumina NovaSeq using 2 x 150 bp paired-end reads. Per the original workflow: Reads were demultiplexed and collapsed into UMI-guided consensus sequences with migec v1.2.7. With mixcr v2.1.11, UMI consensuses were aligned to TRA and TRB V and J templates and assembled into clonotypes. Clonotypes were classified as expanded or contracted when called significant by both edgeR and NoisET, with noise models trained on biological replicates. For edgeR calls, the thresholds were a false discovery rate-adjusted p below 0.01 and a log2 fold-change of 1. As an exploratory analysis of dynamics, max-normalized trajectories of the 1000 most abundant clonotypes were examined by PCA with hierarchical clustering. Separately sequenced CD4+ and CD8+ repertoires were used to assign a CD4 or CD8 phenotype to each responding clone. TCRdb applied fastp at Q25 and MiXCR to the public reads, then kept only in-frame beta chains. Here each entry gathers all rows of one CDR3 protein and keeps the most common genes and DNA. Clone size and V and J calls follow TCRdb, not the original study. In this sample the table shows 200,000 to 250,000 distinct CDR3 sequences, 9.5% to 10% of which occur a single time. Roughly 4% of the sample is held by the ten biggest clonotypes.

The sequenced sample was PBMCs or a T cell subset sorted from them (not recorded which). The sequence was collected from a young man who had mild COVID-19 (a few samples of this study predate the infection). The sample titles of this study are shuffled in the database, so cell type and time point are left out; the donor was told from shared clones.

The CDR3 has the sequence CASSFPGTKETQYF. The nucleotide sequence is TGTGCCAGCAGTTTTCCGGGGACGAAAGAGACCCAGTACTTC. Rearrangement joined TRBV12-3 or TRBV12-4 to TRBJ2-5; the D gene is perhaps TRBD1 or TRBD2, as each covers 5 bases. Deletion took 3 bases off V and 3 bases off J, with a span of 11 bases between the germline ends. From the cysteine through the phenylalanine, the CDR3 covers 14 amino acids. The sequence is cut down to CDR3 DNA, 42 bases in frame from base 1.